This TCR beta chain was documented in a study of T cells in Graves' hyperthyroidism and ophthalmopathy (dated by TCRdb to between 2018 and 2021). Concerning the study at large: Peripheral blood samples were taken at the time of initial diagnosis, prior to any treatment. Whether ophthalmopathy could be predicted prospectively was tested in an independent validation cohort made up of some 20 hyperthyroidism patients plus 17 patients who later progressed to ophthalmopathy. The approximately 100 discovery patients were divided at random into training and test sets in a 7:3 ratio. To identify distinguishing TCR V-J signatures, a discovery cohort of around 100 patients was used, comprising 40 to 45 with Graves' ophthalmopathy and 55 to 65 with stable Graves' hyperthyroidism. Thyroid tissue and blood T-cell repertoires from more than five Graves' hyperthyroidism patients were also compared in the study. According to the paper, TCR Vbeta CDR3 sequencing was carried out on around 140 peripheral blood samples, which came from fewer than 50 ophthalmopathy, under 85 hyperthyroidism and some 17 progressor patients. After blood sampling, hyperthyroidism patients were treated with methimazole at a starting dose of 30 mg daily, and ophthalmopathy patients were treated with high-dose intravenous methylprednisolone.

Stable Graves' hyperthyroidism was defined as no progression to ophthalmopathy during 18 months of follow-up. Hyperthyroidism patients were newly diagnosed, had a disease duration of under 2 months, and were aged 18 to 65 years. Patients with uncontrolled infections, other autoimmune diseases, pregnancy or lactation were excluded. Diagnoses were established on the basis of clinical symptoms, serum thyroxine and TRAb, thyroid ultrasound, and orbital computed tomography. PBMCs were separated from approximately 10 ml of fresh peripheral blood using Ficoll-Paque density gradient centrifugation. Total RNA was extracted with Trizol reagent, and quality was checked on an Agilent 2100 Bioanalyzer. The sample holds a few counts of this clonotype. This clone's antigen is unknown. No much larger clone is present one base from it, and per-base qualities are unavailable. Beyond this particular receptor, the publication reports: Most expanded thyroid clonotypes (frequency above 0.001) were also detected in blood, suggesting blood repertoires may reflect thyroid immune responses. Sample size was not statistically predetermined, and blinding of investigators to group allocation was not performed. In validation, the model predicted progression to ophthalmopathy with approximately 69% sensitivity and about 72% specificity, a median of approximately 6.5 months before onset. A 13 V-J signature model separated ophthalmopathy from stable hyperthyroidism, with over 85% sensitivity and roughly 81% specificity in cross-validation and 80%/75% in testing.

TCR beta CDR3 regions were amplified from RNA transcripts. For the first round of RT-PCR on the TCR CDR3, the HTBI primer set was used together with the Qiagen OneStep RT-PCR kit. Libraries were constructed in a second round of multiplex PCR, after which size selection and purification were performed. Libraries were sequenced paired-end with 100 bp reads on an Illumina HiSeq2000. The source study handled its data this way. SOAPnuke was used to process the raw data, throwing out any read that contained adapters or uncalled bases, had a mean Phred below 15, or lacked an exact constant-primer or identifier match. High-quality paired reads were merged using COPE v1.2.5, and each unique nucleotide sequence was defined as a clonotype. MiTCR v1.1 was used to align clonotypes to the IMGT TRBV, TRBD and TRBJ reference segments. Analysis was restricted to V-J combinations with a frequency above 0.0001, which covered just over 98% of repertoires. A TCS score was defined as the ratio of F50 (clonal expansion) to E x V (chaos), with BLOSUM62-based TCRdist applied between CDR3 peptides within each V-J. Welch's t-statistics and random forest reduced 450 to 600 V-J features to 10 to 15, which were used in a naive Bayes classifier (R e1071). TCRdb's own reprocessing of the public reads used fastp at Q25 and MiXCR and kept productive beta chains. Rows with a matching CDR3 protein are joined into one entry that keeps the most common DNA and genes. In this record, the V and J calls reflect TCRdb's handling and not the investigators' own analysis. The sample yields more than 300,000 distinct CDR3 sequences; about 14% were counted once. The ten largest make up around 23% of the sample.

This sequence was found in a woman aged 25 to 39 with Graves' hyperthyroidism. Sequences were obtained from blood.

The CDR3 region reads CSVLYTEAFF. The DNA sequence is as follows: TGCAGTGTTTTATACACTGAAGCTTTCTTT. The chain couples TRBV20-1 to TRBJ1-1; no confident D gene assignment can be made. The V end loses 7 bases and the J end loses 3 bases, and a stretch of 6 bases separates them. The CDR3 goes from the cysteine to the phenylalanine over 10 residues. Of the read, only the CDR3 DNA is kept; its 30 bases are in frame from base 1. CDR1 DFQATT and CDR2 SNEGSKA are derived from the germline V gene (reference sequence).